This T cell receptor (beta chain) was found in a study of blood T cell repertoires in COVID-19. Germline-derived CDR1 and CDR2 are SGHAT and FQNNGV. CDR3 size: 15 residues. With V trimmed by 5 bases and J by 6 bases, 9 bases remained unmatched. The method was immunoSEQ multiplex PCR; TCRdb's version includes in-frame clones alone and lacks a portion of them. The data show 110,000 or so clones, 84% seen once. This TCR derives from a woman aged 40 to 50 with acute or convalescent COVID-19. V and J are TRBV11-2 and TRBJ1-5; 8 nucleotides agree with TRBD1. Sequencing used peripheral blood. The CDR3 DNA reads as TGTGCCAGCAGCGCAAACAGGGGGGTAGGTCAGCCCCAGCATTTT. Encoded protein: CASSANRGVGQPQHF.